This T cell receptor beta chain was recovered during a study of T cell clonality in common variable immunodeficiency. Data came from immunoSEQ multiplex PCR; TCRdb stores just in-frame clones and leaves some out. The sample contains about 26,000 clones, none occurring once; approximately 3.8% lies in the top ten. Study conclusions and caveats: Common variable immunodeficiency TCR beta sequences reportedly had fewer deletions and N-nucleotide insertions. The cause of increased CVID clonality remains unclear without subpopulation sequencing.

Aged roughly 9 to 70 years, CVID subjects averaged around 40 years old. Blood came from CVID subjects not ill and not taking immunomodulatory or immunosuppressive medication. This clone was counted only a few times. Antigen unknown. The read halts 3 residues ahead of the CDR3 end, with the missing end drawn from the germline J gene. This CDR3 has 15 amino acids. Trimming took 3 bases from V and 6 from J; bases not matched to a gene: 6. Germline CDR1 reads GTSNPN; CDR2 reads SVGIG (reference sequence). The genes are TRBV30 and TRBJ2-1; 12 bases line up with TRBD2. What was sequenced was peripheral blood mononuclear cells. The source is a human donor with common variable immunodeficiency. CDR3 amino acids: CAWRKGLAGSNEQFF. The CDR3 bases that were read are TGTGCCTGGAGGAAGGGACTAGCGGGTAGCAATGAG.